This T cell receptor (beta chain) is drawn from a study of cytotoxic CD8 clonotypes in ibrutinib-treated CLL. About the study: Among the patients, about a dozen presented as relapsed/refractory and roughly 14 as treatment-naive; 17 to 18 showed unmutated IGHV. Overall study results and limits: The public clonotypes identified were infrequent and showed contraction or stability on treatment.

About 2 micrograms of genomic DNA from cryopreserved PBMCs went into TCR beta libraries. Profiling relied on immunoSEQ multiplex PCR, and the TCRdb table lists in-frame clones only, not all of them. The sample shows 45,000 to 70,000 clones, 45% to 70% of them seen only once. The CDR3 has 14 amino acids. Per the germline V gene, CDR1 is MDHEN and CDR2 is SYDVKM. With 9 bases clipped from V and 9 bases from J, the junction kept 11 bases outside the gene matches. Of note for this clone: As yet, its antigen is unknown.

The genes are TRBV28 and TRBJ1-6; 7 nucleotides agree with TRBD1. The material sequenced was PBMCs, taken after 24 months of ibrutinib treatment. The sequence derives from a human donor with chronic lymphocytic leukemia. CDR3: CASGSGTDFSPLHF. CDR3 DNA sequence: TGTGCCAGTGGCTCCGGGACAGACTTTTCACCCCTCCACTTT.